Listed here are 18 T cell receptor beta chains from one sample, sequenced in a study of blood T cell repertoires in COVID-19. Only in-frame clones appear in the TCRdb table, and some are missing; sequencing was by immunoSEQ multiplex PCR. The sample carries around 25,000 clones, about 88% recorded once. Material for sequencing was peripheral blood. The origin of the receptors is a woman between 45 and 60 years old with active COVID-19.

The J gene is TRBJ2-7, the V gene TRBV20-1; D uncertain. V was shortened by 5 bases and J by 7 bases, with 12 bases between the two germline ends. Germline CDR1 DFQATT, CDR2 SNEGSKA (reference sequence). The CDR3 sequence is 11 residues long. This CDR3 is CSAVVKREQYF. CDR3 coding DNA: TGCAGTGCTGTAGTCAAGAGGGAGCAGTACTTC.

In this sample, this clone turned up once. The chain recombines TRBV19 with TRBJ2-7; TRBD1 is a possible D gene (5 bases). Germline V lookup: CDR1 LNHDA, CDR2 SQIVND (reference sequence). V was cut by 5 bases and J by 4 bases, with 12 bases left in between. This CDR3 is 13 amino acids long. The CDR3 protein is CASSPGILYEQYF. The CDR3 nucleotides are TGTGCCAGTAGTCCAGGGATTCTTTACGAGCAGTACTTC. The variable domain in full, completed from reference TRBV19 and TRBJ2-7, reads DGGITQSPKYLFRKEGQNVTLSCEQNLNHDAMYWYRQDPGQGLRLIYYSQIVNDFQKGDIAEGYSVSREKKESFPLTVTSAQKNPTAFYLCASSPGILYEQYFGPGTRLTVT.

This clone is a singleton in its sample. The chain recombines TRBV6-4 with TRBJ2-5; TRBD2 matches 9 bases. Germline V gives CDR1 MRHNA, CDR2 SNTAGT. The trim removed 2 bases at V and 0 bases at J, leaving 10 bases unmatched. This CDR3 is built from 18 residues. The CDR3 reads CASSDPDSGSRYQETQYF. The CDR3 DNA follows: TGTGCCAGCAGTGACCCTGATAGCGGGAGTCGGTACCAAGAGACCCAGTACTTC.

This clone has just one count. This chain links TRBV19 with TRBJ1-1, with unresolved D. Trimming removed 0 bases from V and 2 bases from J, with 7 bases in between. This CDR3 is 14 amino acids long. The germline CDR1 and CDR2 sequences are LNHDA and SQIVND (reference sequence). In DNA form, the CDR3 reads TGTGCCAGTAGTATAGATAGCCGCAACACTGAAGCTTTCTTT. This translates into CASSIDSRNTEAFF. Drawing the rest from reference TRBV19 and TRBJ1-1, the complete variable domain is DGGITQSPKYLFRKEGQNVTLSCEQNLNHDAMYWYRQDPGQGLRLIYYSQIVNDFQKGDIAEGYSVSREKKESFPLTVTSAQKNPTAFYLCASSIDSRNTEAFFGQGTRLTVV.

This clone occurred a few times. Here the CDR3 reads CASSYSGGRSGNTIYF. In DNA form, the CDR3 reads TGTGCCAGCAGTTACTCGGGAGGGAGGTCTGGAAACACCATATATTTT. The chain carries TRBV6-6 and TRBJ1-3; no reliable D call. Per the germline V gene, CDR1 is MNHNY and CDR2 is SVGAGI (reference sequence). Deletions cut 0 bases from V and 1 base from J, with 10 bases between. This CDR3 is 16 amino acids long.

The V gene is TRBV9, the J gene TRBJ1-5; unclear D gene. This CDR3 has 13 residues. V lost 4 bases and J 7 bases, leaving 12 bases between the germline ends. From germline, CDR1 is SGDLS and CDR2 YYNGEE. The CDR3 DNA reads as TGTGCCAGCAGCTCATCTGGAGCGCAGCCCCAGCATTTT. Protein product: CASSSSGAQPQHF.

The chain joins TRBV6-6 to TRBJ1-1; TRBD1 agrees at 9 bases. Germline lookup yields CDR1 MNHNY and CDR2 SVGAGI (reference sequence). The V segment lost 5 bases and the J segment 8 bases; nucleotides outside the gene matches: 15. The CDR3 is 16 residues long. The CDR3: CASSPTGTGNVGEAFF. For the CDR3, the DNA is TGTGCCAGCAGTCCGACCGGGACAGGGAACGTCGGCGAAGCTTTCTTT.

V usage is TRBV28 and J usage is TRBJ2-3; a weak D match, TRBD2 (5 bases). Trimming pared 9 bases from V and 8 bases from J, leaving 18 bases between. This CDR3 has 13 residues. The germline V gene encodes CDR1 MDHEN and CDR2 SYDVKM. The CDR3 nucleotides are TGTGCCAGTAATAGTGTGGGAGTGCGTACGCAGTATTTT. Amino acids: CASNSVGVRTQYF. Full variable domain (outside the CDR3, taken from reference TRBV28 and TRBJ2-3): DVKVTQSSRYLVKRTGEKVFLECVQDMDHENMFWYRQDPGLGLRLIYFSYDVKMKEKGDIPEGYSVSREKKERFSLILESASTNQTSMYLCASNSVGVRTQYFGPGTRLTVL.

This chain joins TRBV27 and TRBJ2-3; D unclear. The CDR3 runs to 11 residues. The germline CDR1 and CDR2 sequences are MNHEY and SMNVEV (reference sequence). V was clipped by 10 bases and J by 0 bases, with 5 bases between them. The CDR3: CAILSTDTQYF. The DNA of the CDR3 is TGTGCCATCCTGAGCACAGATACGCAGTATTTT.

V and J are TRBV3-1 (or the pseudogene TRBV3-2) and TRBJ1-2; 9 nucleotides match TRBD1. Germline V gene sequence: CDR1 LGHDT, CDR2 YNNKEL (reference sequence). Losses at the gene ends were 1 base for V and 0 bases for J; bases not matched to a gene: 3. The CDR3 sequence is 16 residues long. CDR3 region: CASSQVHRGPNYGYTF. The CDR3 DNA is TGTGCCAGCAGCCAAGTCCACAGGGGGCCTAACTATGGCTACACCTTC.

The CDR3 loop reads CAWSETGQTPLHF. CDR3 nucleotide sequence: TGTGCCTGGAGCGAAACAGGTCAGACACCCCTCCACTTT. The chain carries TRBV30 and TRBJ1-6; tentative D call: TRBD1 (5 bases). Trimming removed 3 bases at V and 11 bases at J, with 14 bases between. Germline loops: CDR1 GTSNPN, CDR2 SVGIG (reference sequence). CDR3 size: 13 residues.

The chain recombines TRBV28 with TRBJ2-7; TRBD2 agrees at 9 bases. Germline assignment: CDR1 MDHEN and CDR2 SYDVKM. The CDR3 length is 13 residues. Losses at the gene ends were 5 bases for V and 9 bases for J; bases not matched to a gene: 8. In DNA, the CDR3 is TGTGCCAGCAGTCTGATGACTAGCGGTGGGCAGTACTTC. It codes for CASSLMTSGGQYF. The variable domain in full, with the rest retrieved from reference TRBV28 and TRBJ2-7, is DVKVTQSSRYLVKRTGEKVFLECVQDMDHENMFWYRQDPGLGLRLIYFSYDVKMKEKGDIPEGYSVSREKKERFSLILESASTNQTSMYLCASSLMTSGGQYFGPGTRLTVT.

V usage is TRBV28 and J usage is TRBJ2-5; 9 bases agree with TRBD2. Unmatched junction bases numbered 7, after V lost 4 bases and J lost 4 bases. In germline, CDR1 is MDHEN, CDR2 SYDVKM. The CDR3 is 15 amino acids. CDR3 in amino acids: CASSSSGRRVETQYF. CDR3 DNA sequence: TGTGCCAGCAGTTCCAGCGGGAGGCGGGTAGAGACCCAGTACTTC.

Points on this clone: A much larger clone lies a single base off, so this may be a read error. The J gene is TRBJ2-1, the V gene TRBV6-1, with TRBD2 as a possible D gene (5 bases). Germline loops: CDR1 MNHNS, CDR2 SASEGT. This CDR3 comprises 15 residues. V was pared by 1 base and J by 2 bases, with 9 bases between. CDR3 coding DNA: TGTGCCAGCAGTGAAGTGACTAATCCCTACAATGAGCAGTTCTTC. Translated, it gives CASSEVTNPYNEQFF.

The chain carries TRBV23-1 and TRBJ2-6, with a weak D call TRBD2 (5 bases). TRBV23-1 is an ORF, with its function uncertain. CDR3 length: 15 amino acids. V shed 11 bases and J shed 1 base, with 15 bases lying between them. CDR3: CASSERESGANVLTF. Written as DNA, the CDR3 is TGCGCCTCCAGCGAAAGGGAGTCTGGGGCCAACGTCCTGACTTTC.

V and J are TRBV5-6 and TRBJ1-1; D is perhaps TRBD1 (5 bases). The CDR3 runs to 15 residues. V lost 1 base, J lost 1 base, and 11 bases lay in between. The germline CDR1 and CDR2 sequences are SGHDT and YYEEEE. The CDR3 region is CASSLQGAGNTEAFF. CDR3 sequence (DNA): TGTGCCAGCAGCTTGCAAGGGGCTGGGAACACTGAAGCTTTCTTT.

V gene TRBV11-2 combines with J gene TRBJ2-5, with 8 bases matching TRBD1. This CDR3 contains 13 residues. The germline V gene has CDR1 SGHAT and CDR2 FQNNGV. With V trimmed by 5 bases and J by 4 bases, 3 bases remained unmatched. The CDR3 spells CASSVTGGETQYF. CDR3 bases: TGTGCCAGCAGCGTCACAGGGGGAGAGACCCAGTACTTC.

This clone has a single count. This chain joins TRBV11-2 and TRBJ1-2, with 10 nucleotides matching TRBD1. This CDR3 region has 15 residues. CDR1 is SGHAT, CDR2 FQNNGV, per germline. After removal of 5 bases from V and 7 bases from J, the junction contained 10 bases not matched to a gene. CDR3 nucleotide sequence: TGTGCCAGCAGCCCTCCGGGACAGGGGACGGGTGGCTACACCTTC. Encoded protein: CASSPPGQGTGGYTF. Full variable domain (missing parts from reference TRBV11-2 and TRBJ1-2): EAGVAQSPRYKIIEKRQSVAFWCNPISGHATLYWYQQILGQGPKLLIQFQNNGVVDDSQLPKDRFSAERLKGVDSTLKIQPAKLEDSAVYLCASSPPGQGTGGYTFGSGTRLTVV.